The 10 T cell receptor beta chains below come from one sample, sequenced in a study of CD8+ T cells in alopecia areata. RNA extraction was followed by reverse transcription into cDNA, which acted as the sequencing template. Some clones are missing from TCRdb's copy, which holds only in-frame ones; the method was immunoSEQ multiplex PCR. Of a few hundred thousand clones in the sample, more than 45% are singletons; the top ten hold approximately 1.4%. As to treatment: oral pan-JAK inhibitor, 5-10 mg twice daily. The sequenced sample was CD4+ T cells sorted from blood, obtained at week 4, from a patient treated with tofacitinib. The receptors stem from a human donor with alopecia areata.

The chain uses TRBV29-1 and TRBJ2-3, with D tentatively TRBD2 (5 bases). CDR3 length: 12 amino acids. With 7 bases removed from V and 3 bases from J, the gap between germline ends came to 11 bases. Germline CDR1 reads SQVTM; CDR2 reads ANQGSEA. The CDR3 here is CSADSSTDTQYF. The CDR3 nucleotides read TGCAGCGCGGACTCATCTACAGATACGCAGTATTTT.

This chain links TRBV28 with TRBJ1-1; 7 bases line up with TRBD1. This CDR3 contains 13 residues. V was clipped by 4 bases and J by 12 bases; unmatched bases: 11. Germline CDR1 is MDHEN and CDR2 is SYDVKM. The CDR3 reads CASSSLGTEETFF. DNA for the CDR3: TGTGCCAGCAGTTCCCTCGGGACAGAGGAAACTTTCTTT.

In its sample, this clone was seen a few times. The CDR3 coding sequence is TGCGCCAGCAGCCCCAACCTACTAGCGGGGGAGCTGTTTTTT. This gives the protein CASSPNLLAGELFF. The V and J genes are TRBV5-1 and TRBJ2-2, with 7 bases aligning to TRBD2. In germline, CDR1 is SGHRS, CDR2 YFSETQ. The CDR3 runs 14 residues. J gave up 8 bases and V 4 bases, and 8 bases lay outside the gene matches.

The rearrangement joins TRBV7-2 to TRBJ2-7, with unresolved D. This CDR3 is 12 amino acids long. The germline CDR1 and CDR2 sequences are SGHTA and FQGNSA. V lost 5 bases and J lost 3, with 8 bases in between. The CDR3 spells CASSANDYEQYF. The CDR3 DNA follows: TGTGCCAGCAGCGCTAACGACTACGAGCAGTACTTC.

The chain is built from TRBV4-3 and TRBJ2-3; weak D call: TRBD1 (6 bases). This CDR3 has 17 amino acids. V gave up 0 bases and J gave up 6 bases, with 19 bases separating them. Per the germline V gene, CDR1 is LGHNA and CDR2 is YSLEER. The CDR3 coding sequence is TGCGCCAGCAGCCAAGACCTAGGACAGCCTCGAAGGGATACGCAGTATTTT. Translating gives CASSQDLGQPRRDTQYF.

This clone was found a few times. The chain uses TRBV7-9 and TRBJ2-1; 8 bases fit TRBD2. V lost 5 bases and J lost 12; bases outside the gene matches: 12. Germline CDR1 reads SEHNR; CDR2 reads FQNEAQ (reference sequence). The CDR3 contains 14 residues. The CDR3, as DNA: TGTGCCAGCAGCCCCCAGCGAGGGGCGGGGGGGCAGTTCTTC. This translates into CASSPQRGAGGQFF.

The chain has TRBV5-1 and TRBJ1-1, with D tentatively TRBD1 (6 bases). V shed 4 bases and J shed 5 bases, with 15 bases lying between them. Germline values: CDR1 SGHRS, CDR2 YFSETQ. CDR3 length equals 14 residues. This CDR3 reads CASSDGQSWTEAFF. CDR3 DNA: TGCGCCAGCAGCGACGGACAGAGCTGGACTGAAGCTTTCTTT. The entire variable domain, with the rest obtained from reference TRBV5-1 and TRBJ1-1, is as follows: KAGVTQTPRYLIKTRGQQVTLSCSPISGHRSVSWYQQTPGQGLQFLFEYFSETQRNKGNFPGRFSGRQFSNSRSEMNVSTLELGDSALYLCASSDGQSWTEAFFGQGTRLTVV.

The CDR3 DNA follows: TGTGCCAGTGGGGGGGAGCATGGCTACACCTTC. This sequence encodes CASGGEHGYTF. The chain carries TRBV2 and TRBJ1-2, with D tentatively TRBD1 (5 bases). Trimming cost V 9 bases and J 6 bases, with 11 bases left between them. The CDR3 is made up of 11 amino acids. Per the germline V gene, CDR1 is SNHLY and CDR2 is FYNNEI. Full variable domain (missing parts from reference TRBV2 and TRBJ1-2): EPEVTQTPSHQVTQMGQEVILRCVPISNHLYFYWYRQILGQKVEFLVSFYNNEISEKSEIFDDQFSVERPDGSNFTLKIRSTKLEDSAMYFCASGGEHGYTFGSGTRLTVV.

This rearrangement joins TRBV30 to TRBJ1-2; D unresolved. CDR1 and CDR2 (germline): GTSNPN, SVGIG (reference sequence). The CDR3 is 13 amino acids. V shed 0 bases and J shed 4 bases, with 9 bases lying between them. CDR3 sequence (DNA): TGTGCCTGGAGTGTACGGAATCCCTATGGCTACACCTTC. Translating gives CAWSVRNPYGYTF.

The chain carries TRBV29-1 and TRBJ1-5, with D possibly TRBD1 on 5 matching bases. Trimming pared 1 base from V and 6 bases from J, leaving 10 bases between. This CDR3 has 13 amino acids. Looked up from germline, CDR1 is SQVTM and CDR2 is ANQGSEA. The CDR3, as DNA: TGCAGCGTTGAAGGACAGAAGCGTCAGCCCCAGCATTTT. It translates to CSVEGQKRQPQHF.